This entry concerns a single T cell receptor beta chain. What it binds is not known. TCRdb's copy holds only in-frame clones and misses some; the assay was immunoSEQ multiplex PCR. The table shows about 74,000 clones, with roughly 80% occurring only once. These data are taken from a study of T cell clones after liver transplantation. Study context: In this trial, immunosuppression withdrawal was attempted within 2 years of liver transplant. Study-wide findings and caveats: Donor-reactive sequences fell more than third party-reactive ones, suggesting partial deletion.

The V gene lost 6 bases and the J gene lost 1 base, with 16 bases spanning the gap. The CDR3 loop spans 16 amino acids. CDR1 and CDR2 (germline): LNHDA, SQIVND (reference sequence). The input for sequencing was CD4+ T cells from blood, taken before liver transplant. V and J are TRBV19 and TRBJ1-5; D remains unclear. This receptor was identified in a human donor who received a liver transplant. CDR3 nucleotides: TGTGCCAGTAGCATCAGATTGACGGGGAGCAATCAGCCCCAGCATTTT. Translation: CASSIRLTGSNQPQHF.